This T cell receptor beta chain was observed in a study of cytomegalovirus exposure and HLA in healthy donors. Study-level findings and limits: V- and J-gene trimming of TCR beta was linked (in a later analysis) to a missense DCLRE1C variant. An analysis done earlier found most TCR beta V segments productive about 87% or about 30% of the time.

Primers included in the PCR were 60 Vbeta and 13 Jbeta primers. Measured with immunoSEQ multiplex PCR; TCRdb has only the in-frame clones, and not every one. The sample spans 80,000 to 100,000 clones; the ten largest clones claim 15% to 17%. In the case of this clone: What it recognizes is unknown.

With 3 bases clipped from V and 6 bases from J, the junction kept 7 bases outside the gene matches. CDR1 and CDR2 from the germline V gene are MGHRA and YSYEKL. The CDR3 is 14 amino acids. This chain joins TRBV4-1 and TRBJ1-2, with 7 bases that match TRBD1. The clonotype originates from a man aged 50 to 59 in good health and CMV-seropositive. Specimen: PBMCs. The chain's CDR3 is CASSQREGADGYTF. CDR3 DNA sequence: TGCGCCAGCAGCCAGCGAGAGGGGGCCGATGGCTACACCTTC.